This passage covers 22 T cell receptor beta chains from one sample sequenced in a study of CD8 T cells in Susac syndrome. Random hexamers served to reverse transcribe about 0.5 to 1 ug RNA. MiXCR was run by TCRdb on the immunoSEQ multiplex PCR reads, yielding one entry per CDR3 protein. The profile shows roughly 80,000 distinct CDR3 sequences, roughly nine tenths of them singletons. The sample comprised CD8+ T cells from PBMCs. Receptor source: a human donor with multiple sclerosis.

This chain connects TRBV5-5 to TRBJ2-7; D is ambiguous. V dropped 2 bases and J dropped 2 bases, with 11 bases sitting between them. The CDR3 has 14 amino acids. Per germline, CDR1 SGHKS and CDR2 YYEKEE (reference sequence). The CDR3 region is CASSFAGRTYEQYF. For the CDR3, the DNA is TGTGCCAGCAGCTTCGCCGGAAGGACCTACGAGCAGTACTTC.

The chain combines TRBV7-9 with TRBJ2-1, with 8 nucleotides matching TRBD1. The CDR3 sequence is 14 residues long. Trimming at V came to 5 bases and at J to 7 bases, leaving 7 bases not matched to a gene. Germline CDR1 SEHNR, CDR2 FQNEAQ (reference sequence). CDR3 protein: CASSPVQGANEQFF. The DNA of the CDR3 is TGTGCCAGCAGCCCGGTGCAGGGGGCGAATGAGCAGTTCTTC.

In this sample, this clonotype turned up once. The chain links TRBV4-1 to TRBJ1-5; weak D call: TRBD1 (6 bases). Germline V gene sequence: CDR1 MGHRA, CDR2 YSYEKL. This CDR3 is built from 17 residues. Trimming removed 1 base at V and 0 bases at J, with 13 bases between. CDR3 sequence: CASSQGWGPHSNQPQHF. CDR3 sequence (DNA): TGCGCCAGCAGCCAAGGCTGGGGGCCTCATAGCAATCAGCCCCAGCATTTT.

The chain joins TRBV7-6 to TRBJ1-1; D is unclear. V was pared by 1 base and J by 0 bases, with 6 bases between. Per germline, CDR1 SGHVS and CDR2 FNYEAQ. The CDR3 loop spans 14 amino acids. CDR3 sequence (DNA): TGTGCCAGCAGCTTAGGGGTGGTGAACACTGAAGCTTTCTTT. Translating gives CASSLGVVNTEAFF.

This clonotype occurred once. Written as DNA, the CDR3 is TGTGCCAGCAGCTTAGGGTACCGGGGGCCTGGGGCCAACGTCCTGACTTTC. This gives the protein CASSLGYRGPGANVLTF. The chain is built from TRBV7-2 and TRBJ2-6; possibly TRBD1 or TRBD2 for D (6 bases each). The germline V gene encodes CDR1 SGHTA and CDR2 FQGNSA. Deletions cut 1 base from V and 2 bases from J, with 12 bases between. The CDR3 covers 17 residues.

The rearrangement links TRBV4-2 to TRBJ2-3; 8 bases align to TRBD2. V was clipped by 1 base and J by 4 bases; unmatched bases: 10. The CDR3 runs to 17 residues. The germline CDR1 and CDR2 sequences are LGHNA and YNFKEQ. CDR3 bases: TGTGCCAGCAGCCAAGCCGGGGGGGCCCGCTTTGCAGATACGCAGTATTTT. Its protein product is CASSQAGGARFADTQYF.

The chain links TRBV6-5 to TRBJ2-1; D call uncertain. Between the trimmed V and J ends, which lost 3 bases and 0 bases, there was a span of 9 bases. Germline V CDR1 and CDR2: MNHEY, SVGAGI. The CDR3 extends over 15 amino acids. The CDR3 reads CASSYKQFSYNEQFF. The CDR3 region has the DNA TGTGCCAGCAGTTATAAACAATTCTCCTACAATGAGCAGTTCTTC.

This clonotype was seen only a few times. The chain couples TRBV3-1 to TRBJ2-3; TRBD2 is a possible D gene (5 bases). Germline lookup yields CDR1 LGHDT and CDR2 YNNKEL (reference sequence). There are 17 residues in the CDR3. V lost 2 bases and J lost 1, with 16 bases in between. CDR3 in amino acids: CASSQIAGLSGTDTQYF. The DNA of the CDR3 is TGTGCCAGCAGCCAAATTGCGGGTTTATCCGGCACAGATACGCAGTATTTT.

This sequence joins TRBV20-1 and TRBJ2-3, with 12 bases fitting TRBD2. This CDR3 spans 17 amino acids. The V segment lost 5 bases and the J segment 4 bases; nucleotides outside the gene matches: 13. Germline loops: CDR1 DFQATT, CDR2 SNEGSKA (reference sequence). CDR3 DNA: TGCAGTGCTGCCGGATACCTAGCGGGGGGGAACCCAGATACGCAGTATTTT. This codes for CSAAGYLAGGNPDTQYF.

The chain joins TRBV27 to TRBJ1-2; tentatively, D is TRBD1 (5 bases). The CDR3 loop spans 14 amino acids. Germline V lookup: CDR1 MNHEY, CDR2 SMNVEV (reference sequence). Trimming stripped 0 bases from V and 0 bases from J, with 5 bases between. CDR3: CASSLSGPNYGYTF. For the CDR3, the DNA is TGTGCCAGCAGTTTATCGGGGCCTAACTATGGCTACACCTTC.

This chain joins TRBV29-1 and TRBJ2-2; TRBD2 agrees at 9 bases. The junction had 4 bases not matched to a gene; V was cut back by 0 bases and J by 5 bases. This CDR3 contains 15 residues. Germline values: CDR1 SQVTM, CDR2 ANQGSEA. The CDR3 spells CSVEEIAGATGELFF. The CDR3 region has the DNA TGCAGCGTTGAAGAAATAGCGGGAGCTACCGGGGAGCTGTTTTTT.

This clonotype appeared a few times. The chain couples TRBV4-3 to TRBJ2-3; no clear D. The CDR3 is 16 amino acids. Germline V gene data show CDR1 as LGHNA and CDR2 as YSLEER. The V gene lost 0 bases and the J gene lost 3 bases, with 13 bases spanning the gap. This chain's CDR3 is CASSQDVTRGTDTQYF. The CDR3 DNA sequence: TGCGCCAGCAGCCAAGATGTCACCCGTGGTACAGATACGCAGTATTTT.

The rearrangement joins TRBV19 to TRBJ2-7, with D possibly TRBD1 on 5 matching bases. Germline loops: CDR1 LNHDA, CDR2 SQIVND (reference sequence). This CDR3 is built from 15 residues. Between the trimmed V and J ends, which lost 3 bases and 2 bases, there was a span of 14 bases. CDR3 region: CASSITGVSAYEQYF. DNA for the CDR3: TGTGCCAGTAGTATCACAGGCGTCAGTGCCTACGAGCAGTACTTC.

The V call is TRBV28, the J call TRBJ2-7, with D tentatively TRBD1 (5 bases). Germline V gene lookup returns CDR1 MDHEN and CDR2 SYDVKM. The V and J ends lost 3 bases and 0 bases respectively, with 18 bases between them. CDR3 size: 17 residues. The CDR3 protein is CASSFPSLDINSYEQYF. The DNA for the CDR3 is TGTGCCAGCAGTTTCCCCAGCCTGGACATCAACTCCTACGAGCAGTACTTC.

V usage is TRBV28 and J usage is TRBJ1-1; D unclear. CDR1 is MDHEN, CDR2 SYDVKM, per germline. The CDR3 consists of 14 residues. V was pared by 2 bases and J by 3 bases, with 10 bases between. CDR3 loop: CASSLSRIDTEAFF. CDR3 nucleotides: TGTGCCAGCAGTTTAAGCAGGATAGACACTGAAGCTTTCTTT.

The chain carries TRBV19 and TRBJ2-5, with unresolved D. The CDR3 is 13 amino acids. Trimming pared 0 bases from V and 3 bases from J, leaving 5 bases between. Germline CDR1 LNHDA, CDR2 SQIVND (reference sequence). The CDR3 DNA is TGTGCCAGTAGTATAGAGCAGGAAGAGACCCAGTACTTC. Translating it yields CASSIEQEETQYF. Combining the CDR3 with reference TRBV19 and TRBJ2-5 gives the whole variable domain DGGITQSPKYLFRKEGQNVTLSCEQNLNHDAMYWYRQDPGQGLRLIYYSQIVNDFQKGDIAEGYSVSREKKESFPLTVTSAQKNPTAFYLCASSIEQEETQYFGPGTRLLVL.

The rearrangement joins TRBV29-1 to TRBJ2-2; D is ambiguous. V was cut by 8 bases and J by 5 bases, with 12 bases left in between. CDR3 length: 12 residues. Germline V gene sequence: CDR1 SQVTM, CDR2 ANQGSEA. CDR3 in DNA: TGCAGCACAGTGGGTGAAACCGGGGAGCTGTTTTTT. Translating gives CSTVGETGELFF.

This rearrangement joins TRBV11-2 to TRBJ2-7, with 10 bases lining up with TRBD2. The ends lost 1 base at V and 3 bases at J; junction bases unmatched: 3. Germline lookup yields CDR1 SGHAT and CDR2 FQNNGV. The CDR3 loop spans 15 amino acids. DNA of the CDR3: TGTGCCAGCAGCTTAGGGACTAGCGGATTCTACGAGCAGTACTTC. It translates to CASSLGTSGFYEQYF.

CDR3 bases: TGTGCCAGCAGTCTCTTGATTTCTAGCACAGATACGCAGTATTTT. Translated, it gives CASSLLISSTDTQYF. The chain joins TRBV6-5 to TRBJ2-3; D is unclear. The germline V and J ends were trimmed by 5 bases and 0 bases, with 12 bases remaining between them. The germline V gene encodes CDR1 MNHEY and CDR2 SVGAGI. The CDR3 sequence is 15 residues long.

V gene TRBV5-6 combines with J gene TRBJ2-2, with 10 bases fitting TRBD2. The junction had 8 bases not matched to a gene; V was cut back by 4 bases and J by 5 bases. The CDR3 totals 16 residues. Per the germline V gene, CDR1 is SGHDT and CDR2 is YYEEEE. CDR3 sequence reads: CASSQTSGSFTGELFF. The CDR3 bases are TGTGCCAGCAGCCAGACTAGCGGGTCGTTTACCGGGGAGCTGTTTTTT.

The V gene is TRBV3-1, the J gene TRBJ2-6; D is ambiguous. CDR3 length equals 21 residues. Germline V CDR1 and CDR2: LGHDT, YNNKEL (reference sequence). Trimming cost V 0 bases and J 1 base, with 22 bases left between them. CDR3 sequence (DNA): TGTGCCAGCAGCCAAGAAGATGGGGAAATAAGGCCCAGATCTGGGGCCAACGTCCTGACTTTC. Its translation is CASSQEDGEIRPRSGANVLTF.

The V and J genes are TRBV14 and TRBJ2-7; 10 bases agree with TRBD1. Germline CDR1 SGHDN, CDR2 FVKESK. This CDR3 comprises 15 residues. After removal of 3 bases from V and 5 bases from J, the junction contained 7 bases not matched to a gene. DNA for the CDR3: TGTGCCAGCAGCCACCCAGGGACAGGGGTCCACGAGCAGTACTTC. It codes for CASSHPGTGVHEQYF.